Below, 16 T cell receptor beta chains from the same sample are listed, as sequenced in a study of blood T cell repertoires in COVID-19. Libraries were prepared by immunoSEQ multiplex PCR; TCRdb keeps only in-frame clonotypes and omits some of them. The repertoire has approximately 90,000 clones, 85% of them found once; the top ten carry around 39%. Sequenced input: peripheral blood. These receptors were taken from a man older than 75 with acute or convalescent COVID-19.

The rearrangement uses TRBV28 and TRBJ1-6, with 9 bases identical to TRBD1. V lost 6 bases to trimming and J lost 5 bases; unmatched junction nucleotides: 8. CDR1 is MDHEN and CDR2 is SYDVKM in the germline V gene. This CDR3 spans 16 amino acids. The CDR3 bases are TGTGCCAGCAGGACCCCTCGGACAGGGGATAATTCACCCCTCCACTTT. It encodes CASRTPRTGDNSPLHF.

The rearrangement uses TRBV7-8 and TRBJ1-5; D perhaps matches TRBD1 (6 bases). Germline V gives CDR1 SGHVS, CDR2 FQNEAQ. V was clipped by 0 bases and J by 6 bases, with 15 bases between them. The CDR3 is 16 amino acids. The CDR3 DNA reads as TGTGCCAGCAGCTTAGCCTTCAGGGGAGGGGGTCAGCCCCAGCATTTT. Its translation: CASSLAFRGGGQPQHF.

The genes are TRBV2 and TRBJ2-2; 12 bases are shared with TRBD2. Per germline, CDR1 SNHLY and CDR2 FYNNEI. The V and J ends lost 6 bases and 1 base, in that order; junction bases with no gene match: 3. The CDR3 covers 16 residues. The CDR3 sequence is CASRRTSGVNTGELFF. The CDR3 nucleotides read TGTGCCAGCAGAAGGACTAGCGGGGTGAACACCGGGGAGCTGTTTTTT.

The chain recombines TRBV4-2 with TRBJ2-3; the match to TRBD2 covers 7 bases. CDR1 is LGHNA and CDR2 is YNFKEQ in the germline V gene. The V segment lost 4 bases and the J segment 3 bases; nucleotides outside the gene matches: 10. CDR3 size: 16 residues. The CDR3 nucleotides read TGTGCCAGCAGCCCCCGCCAGGCGGGAGCAACAGATACGCAGTATTTT. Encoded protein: CASSPRQAGATDTQYF.

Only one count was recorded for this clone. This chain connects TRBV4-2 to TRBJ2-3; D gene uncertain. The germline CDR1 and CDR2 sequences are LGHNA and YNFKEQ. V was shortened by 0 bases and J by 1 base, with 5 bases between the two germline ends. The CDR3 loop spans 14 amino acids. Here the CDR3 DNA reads TGTGCCAGCAGCCAAGACCCAGGCACAGATACGCAGTATTTT. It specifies CASSQDPGTDTQYF.

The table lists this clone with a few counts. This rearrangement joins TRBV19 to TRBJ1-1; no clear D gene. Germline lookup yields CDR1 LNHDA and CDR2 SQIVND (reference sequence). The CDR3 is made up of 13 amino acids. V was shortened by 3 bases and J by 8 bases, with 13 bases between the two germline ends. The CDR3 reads CASSMEMRQEAFF. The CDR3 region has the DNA TGTGCCAGTAGTATGGAAATGCGGCAGGAAGCTTTCTTT.

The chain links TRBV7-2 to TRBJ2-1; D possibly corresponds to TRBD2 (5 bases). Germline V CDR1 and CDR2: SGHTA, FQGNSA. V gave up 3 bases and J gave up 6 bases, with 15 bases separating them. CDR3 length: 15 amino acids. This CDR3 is CASSLTITLSNEQFF. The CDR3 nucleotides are TGTGCCAGCAGCTTGACTATTACCCTGAGCAATGAGCAGTTCTTC.

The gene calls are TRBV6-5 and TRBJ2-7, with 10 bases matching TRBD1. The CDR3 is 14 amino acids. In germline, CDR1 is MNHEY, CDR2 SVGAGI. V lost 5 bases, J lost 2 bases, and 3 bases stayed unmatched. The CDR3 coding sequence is TGTGCCAGCAGTAGGACAGGGGGACCCTACGAGCAGTACTTC. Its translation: CASSRTGGPYEQYF.

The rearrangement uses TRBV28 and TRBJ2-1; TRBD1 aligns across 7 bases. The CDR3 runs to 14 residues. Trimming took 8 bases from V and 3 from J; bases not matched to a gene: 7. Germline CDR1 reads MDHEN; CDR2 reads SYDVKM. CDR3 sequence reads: CASVGGGGYNEQFF. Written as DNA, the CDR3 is TGTGCCAGCGTAGGGGGCGGAGGCTACAATGAGCAGTTCTTC.

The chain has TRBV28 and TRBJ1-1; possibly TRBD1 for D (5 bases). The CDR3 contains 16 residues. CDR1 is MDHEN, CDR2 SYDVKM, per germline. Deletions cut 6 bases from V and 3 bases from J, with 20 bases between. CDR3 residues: CASSLAVAGLYTEAFF. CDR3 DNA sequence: TGTGCCAGCAGCCTTGCAGTGGCAGGGTTGTACACTGAAGCTTTCTTT.

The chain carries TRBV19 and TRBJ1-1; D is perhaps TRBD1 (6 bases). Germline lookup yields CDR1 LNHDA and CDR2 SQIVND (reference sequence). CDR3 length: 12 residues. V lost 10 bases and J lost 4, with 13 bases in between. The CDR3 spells CATLQGTTEAFF. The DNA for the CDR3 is TGTGCCACCCTGCAGGGGACCACTGAAGCTTTCTTT.

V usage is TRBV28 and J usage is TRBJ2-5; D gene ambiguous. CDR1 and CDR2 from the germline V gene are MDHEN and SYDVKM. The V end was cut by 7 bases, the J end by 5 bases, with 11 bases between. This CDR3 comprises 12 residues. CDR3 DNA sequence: TGTGCCAGCATGTCAGGTATCGAGACCCAGTACTTC. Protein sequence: CASMSGIETQYF.

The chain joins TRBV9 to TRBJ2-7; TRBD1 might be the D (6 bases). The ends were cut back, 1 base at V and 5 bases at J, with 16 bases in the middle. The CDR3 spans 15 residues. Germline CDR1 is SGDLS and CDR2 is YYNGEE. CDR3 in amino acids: CASSVSDRPWDEQYF. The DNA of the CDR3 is TGTGCCAGCAGCGTAAGCGACAGGCCTTGGGACGAGCAGTACTTC.

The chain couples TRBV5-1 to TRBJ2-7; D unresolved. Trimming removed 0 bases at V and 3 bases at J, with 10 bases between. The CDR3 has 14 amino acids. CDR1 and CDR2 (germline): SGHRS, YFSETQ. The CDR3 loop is CASSLAGNLYEQYF. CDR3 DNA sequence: TGCGCCAGCAGCTTGGCCGGTAATCTCTACGAGCAGTACTTC. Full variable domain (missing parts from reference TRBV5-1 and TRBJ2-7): KAGVTQTPRYLIKTRGQQVTLSCSPISGHRSVSWYQQTPGQGLQFLFEYFSETQRNKGNFPGRFSGRQFSNSRSEMNVSTLELGDSALYLCASSLAGNLYEQYFGPGTRLTVT.

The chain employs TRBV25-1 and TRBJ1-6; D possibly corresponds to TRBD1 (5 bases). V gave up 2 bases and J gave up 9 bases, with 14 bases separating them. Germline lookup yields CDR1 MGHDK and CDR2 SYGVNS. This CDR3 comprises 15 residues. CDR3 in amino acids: CASSEQGSWGSPLHF. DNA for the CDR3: TGTGCCAGCAGTGAACAGGGTTCTTGGGGTTCACCCCTCCACTTT.

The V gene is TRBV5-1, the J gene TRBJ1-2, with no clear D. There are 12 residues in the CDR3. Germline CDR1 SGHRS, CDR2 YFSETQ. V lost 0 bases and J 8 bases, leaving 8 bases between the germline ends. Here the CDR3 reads CASSLETFGYTF. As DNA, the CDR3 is TGCGCCAGCAGCTTGGAGACATTCGGCTACACCTTC.